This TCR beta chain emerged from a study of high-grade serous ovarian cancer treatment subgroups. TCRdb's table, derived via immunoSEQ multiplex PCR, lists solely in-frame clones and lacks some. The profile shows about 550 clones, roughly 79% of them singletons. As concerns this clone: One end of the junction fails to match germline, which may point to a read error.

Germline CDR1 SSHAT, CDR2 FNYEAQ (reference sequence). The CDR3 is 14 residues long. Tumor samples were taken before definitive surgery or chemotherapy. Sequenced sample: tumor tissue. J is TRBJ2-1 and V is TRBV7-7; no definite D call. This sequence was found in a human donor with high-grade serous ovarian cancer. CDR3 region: CASSPGPRSPEQFF. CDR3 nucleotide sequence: TGTGCTAGCAGCCCCGGGCCCAGGTCCCCTGAGCAGTTCTTC.